This T cell receptor beta chain was sequenced for a study of T cells in Graves' hyperthyroidism and ophthalmopathy. Germline CDR1 reads MNHNS; CDR2 reads SASEGT. Trimming removed 6 bases from V and 3 bases from J; junction bases left unmatched: 8. This CDR3 is 15 amino acids long. This clonotype was counted between two and nine times. It was RNA transcripts that yielded the amplified TCR beta CDR3 regions. TCR CDR3 regions were first amplified by RT-PCR with HTBI primers. MiXCR, applied by TCRdb to the multiplex PCR reads, yields one record per CDR3 protein. The sample contains about 200,000 distinct CDR3 sequences, around 18% of which appear only once. The patients, who ranged from 18 to 65 in age, presented with newly diagnosed hyperthyroidism lasting under 2 months.

The chain joins TRBV6-1 to TRBJ1-3; TRBD1 matches 7 bases. The TCR sequence derives from a man aged 40-55 years with Graves' hyperthyroidism. Sequences were obtained from blood. CDR3 bases: TGTGCCAGCAGCTTTACCGGGACAGATGGAAACACCATATATTTT. Translated: CASSFTGTDGNTIYF.